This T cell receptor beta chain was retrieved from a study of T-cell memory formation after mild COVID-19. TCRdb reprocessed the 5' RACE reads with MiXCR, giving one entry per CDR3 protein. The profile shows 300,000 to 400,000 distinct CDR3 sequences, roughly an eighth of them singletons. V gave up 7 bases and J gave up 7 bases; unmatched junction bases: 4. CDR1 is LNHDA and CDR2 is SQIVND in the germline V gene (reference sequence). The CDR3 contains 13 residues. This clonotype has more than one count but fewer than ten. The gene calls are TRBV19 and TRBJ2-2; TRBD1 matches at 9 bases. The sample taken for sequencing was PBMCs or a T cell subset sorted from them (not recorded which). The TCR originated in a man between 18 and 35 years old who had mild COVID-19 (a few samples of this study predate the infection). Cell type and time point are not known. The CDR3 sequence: CASKGQGIGELFF. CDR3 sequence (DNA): TGTGCCAGTAAAGGACAGGGGATCGGGGAGCTGTTTTTT.